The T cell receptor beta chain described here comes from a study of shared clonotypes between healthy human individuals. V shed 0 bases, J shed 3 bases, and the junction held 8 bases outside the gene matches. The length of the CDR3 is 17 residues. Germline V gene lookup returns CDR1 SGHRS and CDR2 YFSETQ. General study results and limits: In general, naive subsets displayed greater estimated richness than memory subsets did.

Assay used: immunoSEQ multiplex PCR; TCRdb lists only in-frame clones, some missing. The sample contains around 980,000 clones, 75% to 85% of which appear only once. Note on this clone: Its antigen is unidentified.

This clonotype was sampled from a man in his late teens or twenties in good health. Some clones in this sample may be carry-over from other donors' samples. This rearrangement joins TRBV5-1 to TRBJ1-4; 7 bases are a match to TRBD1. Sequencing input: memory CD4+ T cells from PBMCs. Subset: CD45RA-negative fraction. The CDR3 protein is CASSLAQGVVANEKLFF. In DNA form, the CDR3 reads TGCGCCAGCAGCTTGGCCCAGGGGGTCGTAGCTAATGAAAAACTGTTTTTT.